This entry is about one T cell receptor beta chain. A second PCR of roughly 7 to 11 cycles used a sample-barcoded 5' primer and a J-beta primer mix. Each CDR3 protein gets one entry after TCRdb re-called the 5' RACE reads with MiXCR. The sample has 1,800,000 or so distinct CDR3 sequences, around 40% seen once; the top ten hold 20% to 25%. This sample is drawn from a study of blood T cells in healthy people across ages. The CDR3 sequence is 16 residues long. After removal of 0 bases from V and 8 bases from J, the junction contained 9 bases not matched to a gene. CDR1 and CDR2 (germline): LGHNA, YSLEER.

Sequencing input: blood. The origin of this receptor is a human donor in good health. The chain employs TRBV4-3 and TRBJ2-1, with 8 nucleotides matching TRBD1. CDR3 loop: CASSQESGTGGDEQFF. The DNA of the CDR3 is TGCGCCAGCAGCCAAGAATCCGGGACAGGAGGTGATGAGCAGTTCTTC.